These 2 T cell receptor beta chains were all obtained from the same sample, sequenced in a study of T cell changes during pregnancy in multiple sclerosis. Assay: immunoSEQ multiplex PCR; the TCRdb copy retains only in-frame clones and omits some. The data show around 63,000 clones, with roughly nine tenths seen just once and 1% to 1.5% held by the top ten. The sample consisted of peripheral blood, taken after pregnancy. The receptors were gathered from a female donor in good health, enrolled as a control in a pregnancy study.

The chain employs TRBV30 and TRBJ2-7; 7 bases match TRBD1. Germline V lookup: CDR1 GTSNPN, CDR2 SVGIG (reference sequence). J lost 3 bases, V lost 8 bases, and 7 bases had no gene match. The CDR3 sequence is 12 residues long. DNA for the CDR3: TGTGCCGGGACAGTGGGGCACTACGAGCAGTACTTC. This encodes CAGTVGHYEQYF.

The table lists this clone with a count of one. This rearrangement joins TRBV9 to TRBJ2-1; D perhaps matches TRBD2 (5 bases). V was clipped by 0 bases and J by 0 bases, with 13 bases between them. This CDR3 has 17 residues. Germline V lookup: CDR1 SGDLS, CDR2 YYNGEE. DNA of the CDR3: TGTGCCAGCAGCGTAGCATCTAGCCCTCTCTCCTACAATGAGCAGTTCTTC. This encodes CASSVASSPLSYNEQFF.